Below, 5 T cell receptor beta chains from the same sample are listed, as sequenced in a study of technical replicates of blood from a few donors. Clones were read by immunoSEQ multiplex PCR, and TCRdb kept only the in-frame ones, dropping some. The sample carries around 65,000 clones, over 75% recorded once. The sample comprised PBMCs. Receptors were obtained from a human donor in good health. Some clones in this sample may be carry-over from other donors' samples.

The chain carries TRBV6-1 and TRBJ1-1, with D possibly matching TRBD1 (5 bases). The CDR3 has 13 residues. Trimming took off 7 bases at V and 1 base at J, with 10 bases between the two ends. The germline V gene has CDR1 MNHNS and CDR2 SASEGT. CDR3 sequence (DNA): TGTGCCAGCACCCCACAGGCGAACACTGAAGCTTTCTTT. Protein product: CASTPQANTEAFF.

J is TRBJ1-1 and V is TRBV5-5; a weak D match, TRBD1 (6 bases). The CDR3 runs to 16 residues. V lost 7 bases to trimming and J lost 4 bases, with 23 bases between them. The germline gives CDR1 SGHKS, CDR2 YYEKEE (reference sequence). The chain's CDR3 is CASQKTSGARSTEAFF. The CDR3 DNA is TGTGCCAGCCAAAAGACCTCAGGGGCCCGGAGCACTGAAGCTTTCTTT.

The V and J genes are TRBV7-2 and TRBJ1-1; maybe TRBD1 (5 bases). This CDR3 is 16 amino acids long. The germline gives CDR1 SGHTA, CDR2 FQGNSA. V was clipped by 5 bases and J by 6 bases, with 22 bases between them. CDR3 region: CASSVTTPGGRAEAFF. As DNA, the CDR3 is TGTGCCAGCAGCGTCACAACTCCCGGGGGTCGAGCTGAAGCTTTCTTT.

The chain uses TRBV7-2 and TRBJ1-2, with 9 bases aligning to TRBD1. Germline lookup yields CDR1 SGHTA and CDR2 FQGNSA. CDR3 size: 14 residues. Trimming took 3 bases from V and 6 from J; bases not matched to a gene: 5. The CDR3 spells CASSFSGTGNGYTF. As DNA, the CDR3 is TGTGCCAGCAGCTTTAGCGGGACAGGGAATGGCTACACCTTC.

The chain carries TRBV29-1 and TRBJ1-2, with TRBD1 identical over 10 bases. CDR1 is SQVTM and CDR2 is ANQGSEA in the germline V gene. The CDR3 is 14 residues long. J was trimmed by 4 bases and V by 6 bases; bases with no gene match: 8. In nucleotides, the CDR3 is TGCAGCGTAAACCGGGACAGGGGTATCTATGGCTACACCTTC. It encodes CSVNRDRGIYGYTF.